These T cell receptor beta chains were read from a single sample in a study of cytomegalovirus exposure and HLA in healthy donors. Produced via immunoSEQ multiplex PCR; TCRdb's table is partial and in-frame only. The sample comprises approximately 190,000 clones, about 79% of which are singletons, and around 15% rests with the top ten. The material sequenced was PBMCs. The receptors derive from a woman aged 30 to 39 in good health and CMV-seropositive. Each CDR3 is given with its conserved first and last residue. A D gene is named only where the DNA matches it firmly. Some rows have no size entry. The others give once, few or many, or a class for an expanded clone.

d_call: -
v_call: TRBV11-1
j_call: TRBJ2-7
clone_size: -
cdr3_aa: CASSLAAGRSYEQYF
cdr3_nt: TGTGCCAGCAGCTTAGCGGCGGGACGGTCCTACGAGCAGTACTTC

d_call: -
v_call: TRBV29-1
j_call: TRBJ2-5
clone_size: -
cdr3_aa: CSVVGVGETQYF
cdr3_nt: TGCAGCGTTGTAGGGGTCGGGGAGACCCAGTACTTC

d_call: TRBD1
v_call: TRBV30
j_call: TRBJ1-5
clone_size: few
cdr3_aa: CAWSTTGGNQPQHF
cdr3_nt: TGTGCCTGGAGTACGACAGGGGGCAATCAGCCCCAGCATTTT

d_call: -
v_call: TRBV9
j_call: TRBJ2-3
clone_size: -
cdr3_aa: CASNLEYTDTQYF
cdr3_nt: TGTGCCAGCAATCTGGAGTACACAGATACGCAGTATTTT

d_call: -
v_call: TRBV19
j_call: TRBJ2-1
clone_size: -
cdr3_aa: CASSMEVAYNEQFF
cdr3_nt: TGTGCCAGTAGTATGGAGGTCGCCTACAATGAGCAGTTCTTC

d_call: TRBD1
v_call: TRBV29-1
j_call: TRBJ2-1
clone_size: -
cdr3_aa: CSVAGQGARYNEQFF
cdr3_nt: TGCAGCGTAGCCGGACAGGGGGCGCGATACAATGAGCAGTTCTTC

d_call: -
v_call: TRBV6-1
j_call: TRBJ2-1
clone_size: -
cdr3_aa: CASSEVRWNEQFF
cdr3_nt: TGTGCCAGCAGTGAAGTGAGGTGGAATGAGCAGTTCTTC

d_call: TRBD2
v_call: TRBV9
j_call: TRBJ2-2
clone_size: -
cdr3_aa: CASSVQLAGNAGELFF
cdr3_nt: TGTGCCAGCAGCGTACAACTAGCGGGGAACGCCGGGGAGCTGTTTTTT

d_call: -
v_call: TRBV4-2
j_call: TRBJ2-7
clone_size: few
cdr3_aa: CASSQPQYHYEQYF
cdr3_nt: TGTGCCAGCAGCCAACCACAGTACCACTACGAGCAGTACTTC

d_call: TRBD1
v_call: TRBV30
j_call: TRBJ2-7
clone_size: -
cdr3_aa: CAWSLGQGITYEQYF
cdr3_nt: TGTGCCTGGAGCCTGGGACAGGGGATCACCTACGAGCAGTACTTC

d_call: -
v_call: TRBV5-4
j_call: TRBJ2-2
clone_size: -
cdr3_aa: CASSLEGQGRNTGELFF
cdr3_nt: TGTGCCAGCAGCTTGGAGGGGCAGGGAAGAAACACCGGGGAGCTGTTTTTT

d_call: TRBD2
v_call: TRBV5-1
j_call: TRBJ2-5
clone_size: -
cdr3_aa: CASSPTQRRGLAGETQYF
cdr3_nt: TGCGCCAGCAGCCCTACCCAAAGGAGGGGTCTAGCGGGCGAGACCCAGTACTTC

d_call: -
v_call: TRBV10-3
j_call: TRBJ1-3
clone_size: -
cdr3_aa: CAISGQTFSGNTIYF
cdr3_nt: TGTGCCATCAGCGGACAGACGTTCTCTGGAAACACCATATATTTT

d_call: -
v_call: TRBV27
j_call: TRBJ2-3
clone_size: -
cdr3_aa: CASSQWTDPDTQYF
cdr3_nt: TGTGCCAGCAGTCAATGGACAGACCCAGATACGCAGTATTTT

d_call: -
v_call: TRBV9
j_call: TRBJ2-7
clone_size: -
cdr3_aa: CASSVASTAVYEQYF
cdr3_nt: TGTGCCAGCAGCGTAGCTAGTACGGCGGTCTACGAGCAGTACTTC

d_call: TRBD2
v_call: TRBV5-1
j_call: TRBJ2-7
clone_size: -
cdr3_aa: CASSLKGLVSYEQYF
cdr3_nt: TGCGCCAGCAGCTTGAAGGGACTAGTCTCATACGAGCAGTACTTC

d_call: -
v_call: TRBV5-1
j_call: TRBJ2-1
clone_size: -
cdr3_aa: CASSLEGDEQFF
cdr3_nt: TGCGCCAGCAGCTTGGAAGGGGATGAGCAGTTCTTC

d_call: TRBD1
v_call: TRBV2
j_call: TRBJ1-2
clone_size: -
cdr3_aa: CASSEAGTGFGYTF
cdr3_nt: TGTGCCAGCAGTGAAGCCGGGACAGGATTTGGCTACACCTTC

d_call: -
v_call: TRBV5-6
j_call: TRBJ2-7
clone_size: -
cdr3_aa: CASSFQGTGQYF
cdr3_nt: TGTGCCAGCAGCTTCCAGGGTACGGGGCAGTACTTC

d_call: -
v_call: TRBV5-1
j_call: TRBJ1-1
clone_size: -
cdr3_aa: CASSLGPGINTEAFF
cdr3_nt: TGCGCCAGCAGCTTGGGACCAGGGATAAACACTGAAGCTTTCTTT

d_call: TRBD2
v_call: TRBV6-1
j_call: TRBJ2-7
clone_size: -
cdr3_aa: CASRPGLAGDEQYF
cdr3_nt: TGTGCCAGCAGACCGGGACTAGCGGGAGACGAGCAGTACTTC

d_call: TRBD2
v_call: TRBV27
j_call: TRBJ2-3
clone_size: -
cdr3_aa: CASRPGVRTSGSPDTQYF
cdr3_nt: TGTGCCAGCAGGCCGGGGGTCAGGACTAGCGGGAGCCCAGATACGCAGTATTTT

d_call: -
v_call: TRBV9
j_call: TRBJ2-7
clone_size: -
cdr3_aa: CASSADLARAYEQYF
cdr3_nt: TGTGCCAGCAGCGCGGACCTCGCCAGGGCCTACGAGCAGTACTTC

d_call: TRBD1
v_call: TRBV14
j_call: TRBJ1-2
clone_size: -
cdr3_aa: CASTLVGGDYGYTF
cdr3_nt: TGTGCCAGCACCCTTGTAGGGGGCGACTATGGCTACACCTTC

d_call: -
v_call: TRBV6-1
j_call: TRBJ2-1
clone_size: -
cdr3_aa: CASSEDRGYNEQFF
cdr3_nt: TGTGCCAGCAGTGAGGACCGGGGGTACAATGAGCAGTTCTTC

d_call: -
v_call: TRBV27
j_call: TRBJ2-1
clone_size: -
cdr3_aa: CASSPVESFNNEQFF
cdr3_nt: TGTGCCAGCAGTCCGGTCGAGTCATTTAACAATGAGCAGTTCTTC

d_call: TRBD2
v_call: TRBV9
j_call: TRBJ2-1
clone_size: once
cdr3_aa: CASSGSGTFYNEQFF
cdr3_nt: TGTGCCAGCAGCGGTAGCGGGACCTTCTACAATGAGCAGTTCTTC

d_call: -
v_call: TRBV7-2
j_call: TRBJ1-1
clone_size: -
cdr3_aa: CASSLGIGGGTEAFF
cdr3_nt: TGTGCCAGCAGCTTAGGGATAGGAGGAGGCACTGAAGCTTTCTTT

d_call: TRBD2
v_call: TRBV19
j_call: TRBJ2-3
clone_size: -
cdr3_aa: CASSITGGGDTQYF
cdr3_nt: TGTGCCAGTAGTATAACTGGCGGGGGGGATACGCAGTATTTT

d_call: -
v_call: TRBV10-3
j_call: TRBJ1-1
clone_size: -
cdr3_aa: CAISEGQTNTEAFF
cdr3_nt: TGTGCCATCAGTGAAGGACAGACGAACACTGAAGCTTTCTTT

d_call: -
v_call: TRBV29-1
j_call: TRBJ2-5
clone_size: -
cdr3_aa: CSVEGGGQETQYF
cdr3_nt: TGCAGCGTTGAAGGTGGCGGACAAGAGACCCAGTACTTC

d_call: -
v_call: TRBV30
j_call: TRBJ1-2
clone_size: few
cdr3_aa: CAWSYGQGYGYTF
cdr3_nt: TGTGCCTGGAGTTATGGGCAGGGCTATGGCTACACCTTC

d_call: -
v_call: TRBV4-2
j_call: TRBJ2-3
clone_size: -
cdr3_aa: CASSQDPRDTQYF
cdr3_nt: TGTGCCAGCAGCCAAGACCCCCGAGATACGCAGTATTTT

d_call: -
v_call: TRBV25-1
j_call: TRBJ1-4
clone_size: -
cdr3_aa: CASSEGSGATNEKLFF
cdr3_nt: TGTGCCAGCAGTGAAGGGTCCGGAGCAACTAATGAAAAACTGTTTTTT

d_call: -
v_call: TRBV14
j_call: TRBJ2-6
clone_size: -
cdr3_aa: CASSHKGSGHLSGANVLTF
cdr3_nt: TGTGCCAGCAGCCACAAAGGTTCGGGACATCTCTCTGGGGCCAACGTCCTGACTTTC

d_call: TRBD1
v_call: TRBV4-2
j_call: TRBJ1-2
clone_size: -
cdr3_aa: CASSNRDSSSNYGYTF
cdr3_nt: TGTGCCAGCAGCAATAGGGACAGCTCATCTAACTATGGCTACACCTTC

d_call: -
v_call: TRBV9
j_call: TRBJ1-2
clone_size: -
cdr3_aa: CASSVNQGYGYTF
cdr3_nt: TGTGCCAGCAGCGTGAATCAGGGGTATGGCTACACCTTC

d_call: TRBD1
v_call: TRBV28
j_call: TRBJ2-2
clone_size: -
cdr3_aa: CASSPLLRTGIVGELFF
cdr3_nt: TGTGCCAGCAGTCCTCTGTTGAGGACAGGGATCGTCGGGGAGCTGTTTTTT

d_call: TRBD1
v_call: TRBV28
j_call: TRBJ1-2
clone_size: -
cdr3_aa: CASRPGQTDGYTF
cdr3_nt: TGTGCCAGCAGGCCGGGACAGACCGACGGCTACACCTTC

d_call: -
v_call: TRBV27
j_call: TRBJ2-7
clone_size: -
cdr3_aa: CASSWGQMGEQYF
cdr3_nt: TGTGCCAGCAGTTGGGGCCAGATGGGCGAGCAGTACTTC

d_call: TRBD2
v_call: TRBV19
j_call: TRBJ2-1
clone_size: once
cdr3_aa: CASSPGGYNEQFF
cdr3_nt: TGTGCCAGTAGCCCCGGGGGGTACAATGAGCAGTTCTTC